This entry lists 8 T cell receptor beta chains sequenced from one sample in a study of CXCR3-negative and CXCR3-positive naive CD8 T cells (dated by TCRdb to between 2018 and 2021). What the work shows at the level of the full study, not this receptor alone: TRB CDR3s from CXCR3-positive naive cells showed higher hydrophobicity (lower Kidera factor 4), lower energy, and higher strength and volume indices than CXCR3-negative naive cells.

No antigen has been assigned to these receptors. The sequencer listed for this sample is NextSeq 550. The Human TCR Profiling Kit (MiLaboratory) was used to prepare UMI-labeled 5' RACE TRB cDNA libraries. After reprocessing by TCRdb, each CDR3 protein sequence is one entry, and no DNA is given. The sample's records list around 140,000 distinct CDR3 sequences. Of the sample, around 0.41% falls within the top ten clones. The specimen sequenced was naive CXCR3+ CD8+ T cells from blood. What the cell subset or site label conveys for this sample: CD45RO-CCR7+CD27+CD95- naive CD8+ T cells expressing CXCR3 (TNR3+). These receptors were obtained from a human donor in good health. Some clones in this sample may be carry-over from other donors' samples.

The chain links TRBV7-3 to TRBJ2-1; with no DNA, the TCRdb D assignment of TRBD2 cannot be verified. The germline V gene has CDR1 SGHTA and CDR2 FQGTGA. The CDR3 runs 19 residues. The CDR3 reads CASSDGTSGGPYLLNEQFF.

The chain couples TRBV7-9 to TRBJ2-3; TCRdb indicates TRBD2, and absent DNA this call remains unverified. Germline CDR1 reads SEHNR; CDR2 reads FQNEAQ (reference sequence). This CDR3 comprises 16 residues. CDR3 in amino acids: CASSPKSGGSTDTQYF.

V usage is TRBV28 and J usage is TRBJ2-1; no DNA is available, so the TRBD2 call from TCRdb remains unchecked. The CDR3 is 14 residues long. Looked up from germline, CDR1 is MDHEN and CDR2 is SYDVKM. This CDR3 reads CASRLAGGLNEQFF.

The rearrangement joins TRBV28 to TRBJ2-7; TCRdb calls TRBD2, which cannot be checked without DNA. The length of the CDR3 is 14 residues. Germline values: CDR1 MDHEN, CDR2 SYDVKM. The CDR3 spells CASSQDFKSYEQYF.

This chain connects TRBV7-2 to TRBJ2-7; as DNA is missing, the TRBD2 call by TCRdb cannot be tested. Germline CDR1 SGHTA, CDR2 FQGNSA. CDR3 length: 15 residues. CDR3 region: CASSTLAGGVYEQYF. Drawing the rest from reference TRBV7-2 and TRBJ2-7, the complete variable domain is GAGVSQSPSNKVTEKGKDVELRCDPISGHTALYWYRQSLGQGLEFLIYFQGNSAPDKSGLPSDRFSAERTGGSVSTLTIQRTQQEDSAVYLCASSTLAGGVYEQYFGPGTRLTVT.

The rearrangement joins TRBV10-3 to TRBJ2-7; the D gene TCRdb calls, TRBD1, cannot be checked with no DNA. The CDR3 is 14 amino acids. Per the germline V gene, CDR1 is ENHRY and CDR2 is SYGVKD. CDR3 loop: CAIREGTGGDEQYF.

The V and J genes are TRBV29-1 and TRBJ1-4; TCRdb's D call of TRBD1 is untestable without DNA. From germline, CDR1 is SQVTM and CDR2 ANQGSEA. The CDR3 contains 13 residues. CDR3 protein: CSAEDRLEEKLFF. The whole variable domain, remainder taken from reference TRBV29-1 and TRBJ1-4, is SAVISQKPSRDICQRGTSLTIQCQVDSQVTMMFWYRQQPGQSLTLIATANQGSEATYESGFVIDKFPISRPNLTFSTLTVSNMSPEDSSIYLCSAEDRLEEKLFFGSGTQLSVL.

This sequence joins TRBV12-3 or TRBV12-4 and TRBJ2-1. The CDR3 is 13 residues long. This CDR3 is CASRQKGYNEQFF.